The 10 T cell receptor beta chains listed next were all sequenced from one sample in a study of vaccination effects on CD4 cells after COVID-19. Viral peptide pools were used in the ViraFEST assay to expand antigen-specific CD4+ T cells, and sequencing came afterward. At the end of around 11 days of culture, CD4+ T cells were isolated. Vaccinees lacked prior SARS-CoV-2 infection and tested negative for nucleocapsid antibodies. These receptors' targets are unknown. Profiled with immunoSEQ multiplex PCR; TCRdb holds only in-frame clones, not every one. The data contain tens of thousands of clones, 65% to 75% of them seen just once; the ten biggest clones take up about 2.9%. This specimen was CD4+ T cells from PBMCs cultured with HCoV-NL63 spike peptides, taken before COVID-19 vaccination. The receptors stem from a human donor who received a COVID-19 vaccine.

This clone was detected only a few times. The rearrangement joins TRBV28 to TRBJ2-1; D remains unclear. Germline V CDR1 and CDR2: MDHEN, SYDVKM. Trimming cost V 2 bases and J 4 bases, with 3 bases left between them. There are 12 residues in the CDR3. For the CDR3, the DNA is TGTGCCAGCAGTTTACTGTACAATGAGCAGTTCTTC. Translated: CASSLLYNEQFF.

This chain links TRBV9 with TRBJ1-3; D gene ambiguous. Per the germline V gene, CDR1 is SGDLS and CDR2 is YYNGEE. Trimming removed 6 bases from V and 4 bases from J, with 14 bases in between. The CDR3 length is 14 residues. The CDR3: CASTPGFSGNTIYF. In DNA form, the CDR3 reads TGTGCCAGCACTCCCGGTTTTTCGGGAAACACCATATATTTT.

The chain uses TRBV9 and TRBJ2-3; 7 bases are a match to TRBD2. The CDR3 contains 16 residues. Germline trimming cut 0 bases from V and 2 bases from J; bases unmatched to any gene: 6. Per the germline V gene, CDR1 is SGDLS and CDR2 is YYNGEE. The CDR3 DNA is TGTGCCAGCAGCGTAGCGCCTAGCGGCTACACAGATACGCAGTATTTT. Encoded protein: CASSVAPSGYTDTQYF.

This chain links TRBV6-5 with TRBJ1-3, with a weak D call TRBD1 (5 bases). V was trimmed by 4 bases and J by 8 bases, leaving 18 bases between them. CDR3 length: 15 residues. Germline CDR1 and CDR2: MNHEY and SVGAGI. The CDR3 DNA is TGTGCCAGCAGTTTCAAACCACCCTCGGGGGACACCATATATTTT. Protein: CASSFKPPSGDTIYF.

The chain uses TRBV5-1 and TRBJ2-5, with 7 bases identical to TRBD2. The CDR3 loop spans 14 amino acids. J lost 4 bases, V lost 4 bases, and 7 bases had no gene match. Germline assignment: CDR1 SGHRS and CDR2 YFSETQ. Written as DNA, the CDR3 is TGCGCCAGCAGCACTGGGACTAAGGGAGAGACCCAGTACTTC. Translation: CASSTGTKGETQYF.

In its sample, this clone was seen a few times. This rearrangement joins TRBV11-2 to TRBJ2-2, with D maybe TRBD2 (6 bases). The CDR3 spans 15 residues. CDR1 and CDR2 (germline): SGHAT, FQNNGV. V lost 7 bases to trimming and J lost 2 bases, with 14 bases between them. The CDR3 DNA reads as TGTGCCAGCACCCCCGGGACTTTCAACACCGGGGAGCTGTTTTTT. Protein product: CASTPGTFNTGELFF.

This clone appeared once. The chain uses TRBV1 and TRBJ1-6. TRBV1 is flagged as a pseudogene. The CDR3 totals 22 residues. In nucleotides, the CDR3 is TGCACCAGCAGCCAAGAAATGACCGGAGTGCCCGGTGGTTCCCTTTATAATTCACCCCTCCACTTT. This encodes CTSSQEMTGVPGGSLYNSPLHF.

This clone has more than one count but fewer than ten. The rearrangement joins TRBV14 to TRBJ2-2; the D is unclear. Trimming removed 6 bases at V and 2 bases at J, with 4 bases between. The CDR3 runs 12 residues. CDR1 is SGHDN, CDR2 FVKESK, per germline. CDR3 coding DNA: TGTGCCAGCAGTTTCAACACCGGGGAGCTGTTTTTT. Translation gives CASSFNTGELFF.

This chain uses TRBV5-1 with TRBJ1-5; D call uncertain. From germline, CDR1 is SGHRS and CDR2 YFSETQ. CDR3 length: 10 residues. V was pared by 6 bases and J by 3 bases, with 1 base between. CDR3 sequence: CASTNQPQHF. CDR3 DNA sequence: TGCGCCAGCACCAATCAGCCCCAGCATTTT.

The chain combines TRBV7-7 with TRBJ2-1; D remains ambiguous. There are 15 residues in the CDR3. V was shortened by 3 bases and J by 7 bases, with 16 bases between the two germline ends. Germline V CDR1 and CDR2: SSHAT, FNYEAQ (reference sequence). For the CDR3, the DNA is TGTGCCAGCAGCTTGGGCCTGGACCCCTGGAATGAGCAGTTCTTC. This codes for CASSLGLDPWNEQFF. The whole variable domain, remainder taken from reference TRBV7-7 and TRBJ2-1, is GAGVSQSPRYKVTKRGQDVTLRCDPISSHATLYWYQQALGQGPEFLTYFNYEAQPDKSGLPSDRFSAERPEGSISTLTIQRTEQRDSAMYRCASSLGLDPWNEQFFGPGTRLTVL.